The table lists the clone carrying this T cell receptor (beta chain) with a count of one. The data were taken from a study of control samples from healthy donors and cancer patients. TCRdb keeps only in-frame clones here, not all; method: immunoSEQ multiplex PCR. This table has 150,000 to 180,000 clones, about 94% appearing once. Germline values: CDR1 SEHNR, CDR2 FQNEAQ (reference sequence). The CDR3 is 13 amino acids. Trimming stripped 3 bases from V and 2 bases from J, with 7 bases between. Sequenced: blood. This TCR came from a man aged 35 to 55 in good health. The chain employs TRBV7-9 and TRBJ1-1; D not certain. CDR3 region: CASSLDENTEAFF. Written as DNA, the CDR3 is TGTGCCAGCAGCTTGGATGAAAACACTGAAGCTTTCTTT.